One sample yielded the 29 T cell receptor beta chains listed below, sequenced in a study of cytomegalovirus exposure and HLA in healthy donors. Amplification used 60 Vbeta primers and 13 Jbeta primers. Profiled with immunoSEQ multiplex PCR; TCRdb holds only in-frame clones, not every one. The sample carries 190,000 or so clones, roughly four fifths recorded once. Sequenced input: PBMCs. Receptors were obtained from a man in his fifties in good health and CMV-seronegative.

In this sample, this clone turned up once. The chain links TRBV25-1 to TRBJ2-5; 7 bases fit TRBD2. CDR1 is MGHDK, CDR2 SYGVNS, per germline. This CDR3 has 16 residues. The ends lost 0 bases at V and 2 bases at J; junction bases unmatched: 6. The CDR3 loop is CASSEYGGTAQETQYF. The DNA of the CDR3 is TGTGCCAGCAGTGAATACGGGGGGACGGCACAAGAGACCCAGTACTTC.

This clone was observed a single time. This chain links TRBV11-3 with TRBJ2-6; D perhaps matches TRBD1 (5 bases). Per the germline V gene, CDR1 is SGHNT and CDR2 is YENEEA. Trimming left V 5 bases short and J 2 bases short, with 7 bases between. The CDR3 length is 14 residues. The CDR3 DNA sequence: TGTGCCAGCAGCACGACAGCTGGGGCCAACGTCCTGACTTTC. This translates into CASSTTAGANVLTF.

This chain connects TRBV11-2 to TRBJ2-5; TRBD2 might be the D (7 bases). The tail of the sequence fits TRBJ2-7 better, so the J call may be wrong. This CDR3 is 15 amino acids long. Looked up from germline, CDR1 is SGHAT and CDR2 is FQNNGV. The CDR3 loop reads CASSRLGGGEYEQYF. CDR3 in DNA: TGTGCCAGCAGCCGACTAGGGGGAGGGGAGTACGAGCAGTACTTC.

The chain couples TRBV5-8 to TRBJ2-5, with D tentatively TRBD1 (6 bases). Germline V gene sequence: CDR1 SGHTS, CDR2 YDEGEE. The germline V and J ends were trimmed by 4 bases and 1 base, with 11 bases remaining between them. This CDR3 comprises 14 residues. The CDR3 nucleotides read TGTGCCAGCAGCCAAGACAGGCCCCAAGAGACCCAGTACTTC. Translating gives CASSQDRPQETQYF.

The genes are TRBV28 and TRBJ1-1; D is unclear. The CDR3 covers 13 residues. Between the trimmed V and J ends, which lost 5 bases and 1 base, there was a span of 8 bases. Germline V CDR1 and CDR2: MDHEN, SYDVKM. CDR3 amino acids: CASSLRQNTEAFF. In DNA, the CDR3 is TGTGCCAGCAGTCTCAGGCAGAACACTGAAGCTTTCTTT.

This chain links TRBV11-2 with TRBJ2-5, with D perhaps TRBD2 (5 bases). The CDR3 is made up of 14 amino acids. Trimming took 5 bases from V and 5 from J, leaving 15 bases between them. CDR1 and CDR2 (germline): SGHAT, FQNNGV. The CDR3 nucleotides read TGTGCCAGCAGCGACCCCGGGGATTGGGAGACCCAGTACTTC. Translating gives CASSDPGDWETQYF.

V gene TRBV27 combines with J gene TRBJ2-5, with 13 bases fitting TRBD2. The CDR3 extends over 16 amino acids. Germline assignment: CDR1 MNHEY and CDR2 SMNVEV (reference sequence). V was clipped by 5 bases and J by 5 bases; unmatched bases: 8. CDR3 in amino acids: CASSRTSGRVGETQYF. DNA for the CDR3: TGTGCCAGCAGTAGGACTAGCGGGAGAGTAGGGGAGACCCAGTACTTC.

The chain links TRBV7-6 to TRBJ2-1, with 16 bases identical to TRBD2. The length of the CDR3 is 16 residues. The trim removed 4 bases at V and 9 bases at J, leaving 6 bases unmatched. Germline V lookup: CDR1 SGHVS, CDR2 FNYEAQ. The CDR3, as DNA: TGTGCCAGCAGCTCGGGACTAGCGGGGGGGCAGGGTGAGCAGTTCTTC. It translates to CASSSGLAGGQGEQFF.

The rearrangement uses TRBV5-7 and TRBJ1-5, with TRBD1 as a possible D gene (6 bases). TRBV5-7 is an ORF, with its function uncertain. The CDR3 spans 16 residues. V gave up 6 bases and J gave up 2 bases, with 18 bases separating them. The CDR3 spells CASTPPRQVCNQPQHF. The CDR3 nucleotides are TGTGCCAGCACCCCACCCCGACAGGTCTGCAATCAGCCCCAGCATTTT.

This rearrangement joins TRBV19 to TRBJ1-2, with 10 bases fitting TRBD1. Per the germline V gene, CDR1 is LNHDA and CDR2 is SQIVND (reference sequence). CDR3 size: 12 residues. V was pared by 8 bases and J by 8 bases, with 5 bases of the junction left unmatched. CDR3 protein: CASWTGGEGYTF. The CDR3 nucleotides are TGTGCCAGTTGGACAGGGGGAGAAGGCTACACCTTC. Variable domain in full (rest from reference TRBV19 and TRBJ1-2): DGGITQSPKYLFRKEGQNVTLSCEQNLNHDAMYWYRQDPGQGLRLIYYSQIVNDFQKGDIAEGYSVSREKKESFPLTVTSAQKNPTAFYLCASWTGGEGYTFGSGTRLTVV.

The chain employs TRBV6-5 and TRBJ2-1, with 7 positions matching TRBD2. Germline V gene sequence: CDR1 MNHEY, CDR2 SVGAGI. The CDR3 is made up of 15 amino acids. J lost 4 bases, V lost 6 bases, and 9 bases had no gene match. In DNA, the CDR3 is TGTGCCAGCAGCCGGGACTATACCTTATACAATGAGCAGTTCTTC. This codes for CASSRDYTLYNEQFF.

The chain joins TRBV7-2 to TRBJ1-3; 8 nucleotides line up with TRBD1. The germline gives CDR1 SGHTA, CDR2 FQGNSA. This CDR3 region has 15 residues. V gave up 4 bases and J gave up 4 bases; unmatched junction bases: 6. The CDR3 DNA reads TGTGCCAGCAGCTCGCAGGGGGCGGAAGGAAACACCATATATTTT. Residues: CASSSQGAEGNTIYF. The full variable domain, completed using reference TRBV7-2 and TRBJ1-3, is GAGVSQSPSNKVTEKGKDVELRCDPISGHTALYWYRQSLGQGLEFLIYFQGNSAPDKSGLPSDRFSAERTGGSVSTLTIQRTQQEDSAVYLCASSSQGAEGNTIYFGEGSWLTVV.

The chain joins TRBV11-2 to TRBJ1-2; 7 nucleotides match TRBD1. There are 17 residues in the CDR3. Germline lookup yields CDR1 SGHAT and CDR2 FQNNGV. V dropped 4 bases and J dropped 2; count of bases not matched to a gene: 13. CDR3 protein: CASSSDVLGRGNYGYTF. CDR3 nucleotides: TGTGCCAGCAGCTCTGACGTTCTGGGCAGGGGGAACTATGGCTACACCTTC.

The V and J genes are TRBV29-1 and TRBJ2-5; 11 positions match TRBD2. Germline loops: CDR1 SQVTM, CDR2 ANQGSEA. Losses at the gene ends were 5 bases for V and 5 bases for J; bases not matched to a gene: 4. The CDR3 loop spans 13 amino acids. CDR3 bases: TGCAGCGTTCCTAGCGGGAGGACGGAGACCCAGTACTTC. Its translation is CSVPSGRTETQYF.

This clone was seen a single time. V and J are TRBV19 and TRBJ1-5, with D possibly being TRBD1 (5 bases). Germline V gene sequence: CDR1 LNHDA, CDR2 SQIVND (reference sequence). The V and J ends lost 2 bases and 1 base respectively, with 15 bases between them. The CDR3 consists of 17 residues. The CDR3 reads CASSISKEAGSNQPQHF. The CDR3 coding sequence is TGTGCCAGTAGTATATCAAAAGAGGCAGGGAGCAATCAGCCCCAGCATTTT.

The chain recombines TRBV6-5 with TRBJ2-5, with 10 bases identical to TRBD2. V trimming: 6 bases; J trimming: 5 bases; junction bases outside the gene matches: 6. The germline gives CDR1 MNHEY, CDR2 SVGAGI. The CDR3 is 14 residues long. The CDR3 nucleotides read TGTGCCAGCAGCCGACTAGCGGGTGGTGAGACCCAGTACTTC. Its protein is CASSRLAGGETQYF.

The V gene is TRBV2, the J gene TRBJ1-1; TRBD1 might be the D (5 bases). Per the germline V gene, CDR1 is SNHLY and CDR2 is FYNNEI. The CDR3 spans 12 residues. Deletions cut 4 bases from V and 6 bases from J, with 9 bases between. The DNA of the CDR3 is TGTGCCAGCAGTGCGACAGTTCCTGAAGCTTTCTTT. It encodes CASSATVPEAFF.

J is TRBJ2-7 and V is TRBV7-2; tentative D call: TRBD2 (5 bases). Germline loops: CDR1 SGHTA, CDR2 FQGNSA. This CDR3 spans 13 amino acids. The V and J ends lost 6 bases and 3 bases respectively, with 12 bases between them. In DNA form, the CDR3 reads TGTGCCAGCAGTAACGGGGTCGGCTACGAGCAGTACTTC. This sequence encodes CASSNGVGYEQYF.

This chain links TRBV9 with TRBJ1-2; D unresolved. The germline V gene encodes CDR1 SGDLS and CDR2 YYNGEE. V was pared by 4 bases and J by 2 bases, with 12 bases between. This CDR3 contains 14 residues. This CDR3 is CASSPRLLNYGYTF. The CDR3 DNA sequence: TGTGCCAGCAGCCCACGACTGCTCAACTATGGCTACACCTTC.

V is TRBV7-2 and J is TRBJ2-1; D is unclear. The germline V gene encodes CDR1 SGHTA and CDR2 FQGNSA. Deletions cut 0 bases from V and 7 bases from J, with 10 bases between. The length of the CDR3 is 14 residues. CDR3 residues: CASSLAPQRNEQFF. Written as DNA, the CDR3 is TGTGCCAGCAGCTTAGCGCCCCAGAGGAATGAGCAGTTCTTC.

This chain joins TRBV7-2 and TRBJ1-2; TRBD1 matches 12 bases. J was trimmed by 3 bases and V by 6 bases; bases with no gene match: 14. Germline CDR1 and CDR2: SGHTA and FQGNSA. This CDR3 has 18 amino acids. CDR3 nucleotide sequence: TGTGCCAGCAGGACCAATCGGGACAGGGGGCGCAATGACTATGGCTACACCTTC. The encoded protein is CASRTNRDRGRNDYGYTF.

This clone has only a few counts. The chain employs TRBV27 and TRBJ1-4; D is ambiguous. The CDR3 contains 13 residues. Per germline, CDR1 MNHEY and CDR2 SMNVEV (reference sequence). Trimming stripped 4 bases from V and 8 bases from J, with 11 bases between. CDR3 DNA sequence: TGTGCCAGCAGTTCTAGACGGCGCGAAAAACTGTTTTTT. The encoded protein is CASSSRRREKLFF.

The CDR3 reads CASTSGQGSHEQYF. The CDR3, as DNA: TGTGCCAGCACCTCGGGACAGGGGTCCCACGAGCAGTACTTC. V gene TRBV6-1 combines with J gene TRBJ2-7; 10 nucleotides match TRBD1. In germline, CDR1 is MNHNS, CDR2 SASEGT. The CDR3 sequence is 14 residues long. The J segment lost 5 bases and the V segment lost 7 bases, leaving 8 bases of the junction unmatched.

This CDR3 reads CASSLVRGGQFF. In nucleotides, the CDR3 is TGTGCCAGCAGCTTAGTACGGGGAGGGCAGTTCTTC. The chain links TRBV7-2 to TRBJ2-1; a weak D match, TRBD2 (6 bases). Between the trimmed V and J ends, which lost 1 base and 12 bases, there was a span of 10 bases. Germline CDR1 SGHTA, CDR2 FQGNSA. The CDR3 sequence is 12 residues long. The full variable domain, its missing parts supplied by reference TRBV7-2 and TRBJ2-1, is GAGVSQSPSNKVTEKGKDVELRCDPISGHTALYWYRQSLGQGLEFLIYFQGNSAPDKSGLPSDRFSAERTGGSVSTLTIQRTQQEDSAVYLCASSLVRGGQFFGPGTRLTVL.

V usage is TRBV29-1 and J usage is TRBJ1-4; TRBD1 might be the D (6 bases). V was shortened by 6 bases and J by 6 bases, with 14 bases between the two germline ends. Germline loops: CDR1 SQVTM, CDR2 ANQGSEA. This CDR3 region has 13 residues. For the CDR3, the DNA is TGCAGCGTCACCCAGGGGATAGATGAAAAACTGTTTTTT. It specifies CSVTQGIDEKLFF.

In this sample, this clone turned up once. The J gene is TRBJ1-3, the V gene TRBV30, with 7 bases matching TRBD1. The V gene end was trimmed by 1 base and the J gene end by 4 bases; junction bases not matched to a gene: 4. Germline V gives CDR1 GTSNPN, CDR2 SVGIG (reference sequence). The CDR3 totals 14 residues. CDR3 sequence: CAWSDRGSGNTIYF. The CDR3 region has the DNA TGTGCCTGGAGTGACAGGGGATCCGGAAACACCATATATTTT. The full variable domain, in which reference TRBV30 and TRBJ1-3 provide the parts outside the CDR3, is SQTIHQWPATLVQPVGSPLSLECTVEGTSNPNLYWYRQAAGRGLQLLFYSVGIGQISSEVPQNLSASRPQDRQFILSSKKLLLSDSGFYLCAWSDRGSGNTIYFGEGSWLTVV.

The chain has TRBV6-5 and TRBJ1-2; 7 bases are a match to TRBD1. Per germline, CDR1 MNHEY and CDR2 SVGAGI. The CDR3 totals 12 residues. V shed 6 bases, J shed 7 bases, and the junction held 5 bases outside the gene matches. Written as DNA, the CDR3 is TGTGCCAGCAGGGGACAGCCTCTTGGCTACACCTTC. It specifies CASRGQPLGYTF.

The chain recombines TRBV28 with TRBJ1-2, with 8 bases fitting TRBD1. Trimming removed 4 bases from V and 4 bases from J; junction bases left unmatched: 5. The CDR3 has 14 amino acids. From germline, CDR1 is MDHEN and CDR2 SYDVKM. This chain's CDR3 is CASSSNRGIYGYTF. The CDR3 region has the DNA TGTGCCAGCAGTTCGAACAGGGGGATCTATGGCTACACCTTC.

The CDR3 DNA reads TGTGCCAGCAGCTTAAACAGAGATGGAAACACCATATATTTT. Protein product: CASSLNRDGNTIYF. This chain connects TRBV7-2 to TRBJ1-3, with unresolved D. Per the germline V gene, CDR1 is SGHTA and CDR2 is FQGNSA. This CDR3 has 14 amino acids. Between the trimmed V and J ends, which lost 2 bases and 3 bases, there was a span of 8 bases. Using reference TRBV7-2 and TRBJ1-3 for the parts outside the CDR3, the full variable domain is GAGVSQSPSNKVTEKGKDVELRCDPISGHTALYWYRQSLGQGLEFLIYFQGNSAPDKSGLPSDRFSAERTGGSVSTLTIQRTQQEDSAVYLCASSLNRDGNTIYFGEGSWLTVV.